Presented here are 18 T cell receptor beta chains from one specimen sequenced in a study of CD8 T cells in ankylosing spondylitis. TCRdb re-analysed the 5' RACE reads in MiXCR, keeping a single row per CDR3 protein. This table has just under 350,000 distinct CDR3 sequences, roughly 15% appearing once. The sequenced sample was blood, either unsorted or a sorted T cell fraction (not recorded which). These receptors came from a male donor with ankylosing spondylitis or in good health (not recorded which).

This clonotype turned up a few times. The rearrangement joins TRBV12-3 or TRBV12-4 to TRBJ1-5; 9 bases line up with TRBD1. V lost 2 bases, J lost 1 base, and 9 bases stayed unmatched. The CDR3 loop spans 18 amino acids. Here the CDR3 reads CASSLSGQGIKSNQPQHF. The CDR3, as DNA: TGTGCCAGCAGTTTATCGGGACAGGGAATAAAGAGCAATCAGCCCCAGCATTTT.

The chain recombines TRBV12-3 or TRBV12-4 with TRBJ2-3, with TRBD1 matching over 8 bases. The V gene end was trimmed by 7 bases and the J gene end by 0 bases; junction bases not matched to a gene: 6. This CDR3 spans 15 amino acids. DNA for the CDR3: TGTGCCAGCATCCTGGGACAGGCTAGCACAGATACGCAGTATTTT. It translates to CASILGQASTDTQYF.

The table lists this clonotype with a few counts. The rearrangement uses TRBV7-2 and TRBJ1-3, with D hard to call. Trimming cost V 0 bases and J 0 bases, with 9 bases left between them. The CDR3 covers 16 residues. In germline, CDR1 is SGHTA, CDR2 FQGNSA. As DNA, the CDR3 is TGTGCCAGCAGCTTAGCGACCCGTAGCTCTGGAAACACCATATATTTT. Protein sequence: CASSLATRSSGNTIYF.

The chain uses TRBV10-3 and TRBJ2-1, with D maybe TRBD1 (6 bases). This CDR3 region has 17 residues. In germline, CDR1 is ENHRY, CDR2 SYGVKD. V lost 0 bases, J lost 2 bases, and 14 bases lay in between. In nucleotides, the CDR3 is TGTGCCATCAGTGAGTCTGACAGGCTGGCCACCTACAATGAGCAGTTCTTC. As protein: CAISESDRLATYNEQFF.

In its sample, this clonotype was seen a few times. The chain couples TRBV7-2 to TRBJ2-7, with D perhaps matching TRBD1 (5 bases). Germline-derived CDR1 and CDR2 are SGHTA and FQGNSA. Between the trimmed V and J ends, which lost 1 base and 0 bases, there was a span of 10 bases. The CDR3 runs to 15 residues. The DNA of the CDR3 is TGTGCCAGCAGCTTAGGTGGACATAGCTCCTACGAGCAGTACTTC. This translates into CASSLGGHSSYEQYF. The full variable domain, its missing parts supplied by reference TRBV7-2 and TRBJ2-7, is GAGVSQSPSNKVTEKGKDVELRCDPISGHTALYWYRQSLGQGLEFLIYFQGNSAPDKSGLPSDRFSAERTGGSVSTLTIQRTQQEDSAVYLCASSLGGHSSYEQYFGPGTRLTVT.

This clonotype has just a few counts. V gene TRBV5-5 combines with J gene TRBJ2-7; perhaps TRBD2 as D (6 bases). The germline V gene has CDR1 SGHKS and CDR2 YYEKEE (reference sequence). The CDR3 is 13 residues long. V was shortened by 6 bases and J by 2 bases, with 12 bases between the two germline ends. In nucleotides, the CDR3 is TGTGCCAGCACCACCGGGACTGCCTACGAGCAGTACTTC. The encoded protein is CASTTGTAYEQYF.

This chain uses TRBV6-4 with TRBJ1-1, with D possibly being TRBD1 (6 bases). The CDR3 spans 14 residues. Germline loops: CDR1 MRHNA, CDR2 SNTAGT. V lost 3 bases and J lost 6, with 14 bases in between. The CDR3 reads CASSENSQGAEAFF. The DNA of the CDR3 is TGTGCCAGCAGTGAAAATTCACAGGGTGCTGAAGCTTTCTTT.

The chain combines TRBV28 with TRBJ1-2, with 10 nucleotides matching TRBD1. The CDR3 length is 15 residues. Germline trimming cut 4 bases from V and 5 bases from J; bases unmatched to any gene: 7. Germline V CDR1 and CDR2: MDHEN, SYDVKM. The CDR3 DNA reads as TGTGCCAGCAGTTCCTCCGGGACAGGGGTTTATGGCTACACCTTC. As protein: CASSSSGTGVYGYTF.

This sequence joins TRBV20-1 and TRBJ2-7; tentative D call: TRBD1 (6 bases). The CDR3 has 12 residues. Trimming cost V 6 bases and J 6 bases, with 15 bases left between them. Germline V gene data show CDR1 as DFQATT and CDR2 as SNEGSKA (reference sequence). CDR3 sequence: CSASEQGGEQYF. CDR3 coding DNA: TGCAGTGCCTCCGAACAGGGCGGCGAGCAGTACTTC.

The chain is built from TRBV30 and TRBJ2-5; D ambiguous. The germline V gene encodes CDR1 GTSNPN and CDR2 SVGIG (reference sequence). Trimming took 0 bases from V and 4 from J, leaving 3 bases between them. The CDR3 extends over 11 amino acids. CDR3 DNA: TGTGCCTGGAGTGTGGGAGAGACCCAGTACTTC. Protein: CAWSVGETQYF.

The table lists this clonotype with a few counts. The chain recombines TRBV5-5 with TRBJ2-3, with 11 bases identical to TRBD1. Germline CDR1 is SGHKS and CDR2 is YYEKEE (reference sequence). The CDR3 is 15 residues long. Trimming removed 3 bases from V and 4 bases from J; junction bases left unmatched: 4. The CDR3: CASSWGQGVADTQYF. CDR3 DNA: TGTGCCAGCAGCTGGGGACAGGGGGTCGCAGATACGCAGTATTTT.

This chain uses TRBV19 with TRBJ2-1; D is unresolved. V lost 6 bases and J 15 bases, leaving 24 bases between the germline ends. Germline V CDR1 and CDR2: LNHDA, SQIVND (reference sequence). The CDR3 has 14 amino acids. The DNA of the CDR3 is TGTGCCAGTAGCTCTCAATCCGGACCCACCCGAAGGTTCTTC. Its protein product is CASSSQSGPTRRFF.

V usage is TRBV7-2 and J usage is TRBJ2-1, with 7 nucleotides matching TRBD2. J lost 1 base, V lost 4 bases, and 4 bases had no gene match. CDR1 is SGHTA, CDR2 FQGNSA, per germline. The CDR3 runs 15 residues. CDR3 in amino acids: CASSSERGSYNEQFF. CDR3 sequence (DNA): TGTGCCAGCAGCTCCGAGCGGGGTTCCTACAATGAGCAGTTCTTC.

There are a few counts of this clonotype. The chain links TRBV5-1 to TRBJ2-1, with TRBD1 identical over 7 bases. CDR1 SGHRS and CDR2 YFSETQ come from the germline V gene. This CDR3 region has 15 residues. The ends lost 5 bases at V and 4 bases at J; junction bases unmatched: 9. This CDR3 reads CASSISTGEYNEQFF. The CDR3 region has the DNA TGCGCCAGCAGTATTAGTACAGGGGAGTACAATGAGCAGTTCTTC.

The chain recombines TRBV3-1 with TRBJ2-6, with D possibly TRBD1 on 6 matching bases. From germline, CDR1 is LGHDT and CDR2 YNNKEL (reference sequence). V was trimmed by 3 bases and J by 8 bases, leaving 11 bases between them. The CDR3 length is 14 residues. The CDR3 DNA is TGTGCCAGCAGCCAGACAGGCCCCACCAACGTCCTGACTTTC. Encoded protein: CASSQTGPTNVLTF.

This clonotype was observed a handful of times. Written as DNA, the CDR3 is TGTGCCAGCAGTGGGGACAGAGCTCCTGGGGCCAACGTCCTGACTTTC. It is translated as CASSGDRAPGANVLTF. This sequence joins TRBV12-3 or TRBV12-4 and TRBJ2-6; 7 bases map to TRBD1. With V trimmed by 5 bases and J by 2 bases, 6 bases remained unmatched. CDR3 length: 16 residues.

This clonotype was recorded a few times. The gene calls are TRBV4-1 and TRBJ2-1, with D possibly TRBD2 on 6 matching bases. The CDR3 contains 13 residues. Trimming left V 1 base short and J 7 bases short, with 8 bases between. Germline V lookup: CDR1 MGHRA, CDR2 YSYEKL. CDR3 bases: TGCGCCAGCAGCCAAGGGACTACTAATGAGCAGTTCTTC. Protein: CASSQGTTNEQFF.

The chain has TRBV3-1 and TRBJ1-2; 8 nucleotides match TRBD1. The CDR3 contains 15 residues. Per the germline V gene, CDR1 is LGHDT and CDR2 is YNNKEL (reference sequence). V was pared by 4 bases and J by 4 bases, with 8 bases of the junction left unmatched. The CDR3 region is CASSPGAGGPYGYTF. CDR3 in DNA: TGTGCCAGCAGCCCCGGGGCAGGGGGCCCCTATGGCTACACCTTC.